This note documents a single T cell receptor beta chain sequence. This clonotype occurred many times. It lacks a known antigen. No much larger clone exists at a distance of one base, and base qualities are not known. This record belongs to a study of T cells in Graves' hyperthyroidism and ophthalmopathy (dated by TCRdb to about 2019). Regarding the research as a whole: Peripheral blood samples were taken at the time of initial diagnosis, prior to any treatment. A discovery cohort of about a hundred patients, approximately 45 with Graves' ophthalmopathy and about 60 with stable Graves' hyperthyroidism, was used to find distinguishing TCR V-J signatures. Prospective prediction of ophthalmopathy was tested in an independent validation cohort of fewer than 20 hyperthyroidism patients and some 17 patients who later progressed to ophthalmopathy. The 75 to 100 discovery patients were randomly split 7:3 into training and test sets. In several Graves' hyperthyroidism patients, the study also compared T-cell repertoires from thyroid tissue with T-cell repertoires from blood. Once sampling was done, hyperthyroidism patients were given methimazole at a starting dose of 30 mg daily, whereas ophthalmopathy patients were given high-dose intravenous methylprednisolone. TCR Vbeta CDR3 sequencing of approximately 140 peripheral blood samples (approximately 44 ophthalmopathy, roughly 74 hyperthyroidism and approximately 17 progressor patients) is reported in the paper.

Relative to germline, V is 3 bases shorter and J is 2 bases shorter, with 10 bases between their ends. CDR1 and CDR2, per the germline V gene, are SNHLY and FYNNEI. The CDR3 contains 14 residues, cysteine and phenylalanine counted. The retained sequence is limited to the CDR3, 42 bases, with the frame set at the first base. Moderately to severely active disease, a Clinical Activity Score of at least 3, a NOSPECS grade of at least 4, and a duration under 3 months were present in ophthalmopathy patients. Exclusion was applied to patients with uncontrolled infections, other autoimmune diseases, pregnancy or lactation. Diagnoses were established on the basis of clinical symptoms, serum thyroxine and TRAb, thyroid ultrasound, and orbital computed tomography. PBMCs were isolated from about 9.2 ml of fresh peripheral blood by Ficoll-Paque density gradient centrifugation. Total RNA was extracted with Trizol reagent, and quality was checked on an Agilent 2100 Bioanalyzer.

The TCR beta CDR3 regions were amplified from the RNA transcripts. A first-round RT-PCR of the TCR CDR3 used the HTBI primer set with the Qiagen OneStep RT-PCR kit. Libraries were constructed in a second round of multiplex PCR, after which size selection and purification were performed. Sequencing of the libraries was done on an Illumina HiSeq2000 using paired-end 100 bp reads. The published analysis was carried out like this. SOAPnuke was used to process the raw data, removing reads that contained adapters or uncalled bases, had a mean Phred below 15, or lacked an exact match to the constant primer or identifier. High-quality paired reads were merged with COPE v1.2.5, and unique nucleotide sequences were defined as clonotypes. MiTCR v1.1 was used to align the clonotypes against IMGT TRBV, TRBD and TRBJ reference segments. Only V-J combinations with frequency above 0.0001, covering about 99% of repertoires, were analysed. A TCS score was defined as the ratio of F50 (clonal expansion) to E x V (chaos), with BLOSUM62-based TCRdist applied between CDR3 peptides within each V-J. Welch's t-statistics and random forest reduced just over 500 V-J features to roughly 13, which were used in a naive Bayes classifier (R e1071). TCRdb trimmed public reads at Q25 via fastp, called clones via MiXCR and kept in-frame beta chains. Every distinct CDR3 protein forms one entry, paired with its most common genes and DNA. The V and J calls reflect TCRdb's pipeline rather than the authors' work. The sample profile shows around 350,000 distinct CDR3 sequences; around 13% of them were found once. The top ten clones comprise around a fifth of the sample.

Study-wide conclusions, independent of this receptor: Ophthalmopathy was separated from stable hyperthyroidism by a 13 V-J signature model, with around 88% sensitivity and 81% to 82% specificity obtained in cross-validation and 80%/75% obtained in testing. During validation, the model predicted progression to ophthalmopathy a median of roughly six months ahead of onset, with more than 55% sensitivity and more than 72% specificity. Most expanded thyroid clonotypes (frequency above 0.001) were also detected in blood, a finding suggesting that blood repertoires may reflect thyroid immune responses. Sample size was not statistically predetermined, and investigators were not blinded to group allocation.

Sample: blood. The sequence links TRBV2 to TRBJ1-1; no confident D gene assignment can be made. The TCR originated in a young woman with Graves' ophthalmopathy. CDR3 sequence: CASSDEGLNTEAFF. The nucleotide sequence reads as follows: TGTGCCAGCAGTGACGAGGGTCTAAACACTGAAGCTTTCTTT.